Listed here are 29 T cell receptor beta chains from one sample, sequenced in a study of CD8 T cells in Susac syndrome. cDNA came from about 0.46 to 1 ug RNA primed by random hexamers. TCRdb redid the calling of the immunoSEQ multiplex PCR reads with MiXCR, one entry per CDR3 protein. The sample yields tens of thousands of distinct CDR3 sequences, about 96% seen once. Sequencing was done on a sample of CD8+ T cells from PBMCs. The receptors were gathered from a human donor with Susac syndrome.

This sequence joins TRBV12-3 or TRBV12-4 and TRBJ1-2, with D tentatively TRBD1 (5 bases). The CDR3 is 13 residues long. V was clipped by 6 bases and J by 7 bases, with 15 bases between them. The CDR3 nucleotides read TGTGCCAGCAGCGTTCTCCAGGGTACTGGCTACACCTTC. As protein: CASSVLQGTGYTF.

This clonotype has only one observation. The chain uses TRBV12-3 or TRBV12-4 and TRBJ2-5; TRBD1 is a possible D gene (5 bases). The CDR3 contains 14 residues. Trimming stripped 3 bases from V and 3 bases from J, with 11 bases between. The CDR3 spells CASSFGASKETQYF. CDR3 coding DNA: TGTGCCAGCAGTTTTGGGGCATCTAAAGAGACCCAGTACTTC.

The rearrangement links TRBV29-1 to TRBJ2-2, with D possibly being TRBD1 (5 bases). Trimming shortened V by 6 bases and J by 7 bases, and 12 bases separated the two germline ends. The CDR3 length is 12 residues. The V gene's germline CDR1 is SQVTM and CDR2 ANQGSEA. This CDR3 is CSVDKGLGELFF. The CDR3 region has the DNA TGCAGCGTGGACAAGGGTCTCGGGGAGCTGTTTTTT.

The chain has TRBV18 and TRBJ2-6; D ambiguous. The CDR3 length is 15 residues. V was trimmed by 6 bases and J by 0 bases, leaving 9 bases between them. Looked up from germline, CDR1 is KGHSH and CDR2 is LQKENI. The CDR3 DNA is TGTGCCAGCTCCCTCGAGCGCTCTGGGGCCAACGTCCTGACTTTC. Residues: CASSLERSGANVLTF.

The chain links TRBV28 to TRBJ2-7, with D possibly matching TRBD1 (5 bases). The CDR3 consists of 13 residues. Trimming removed 3 bases at V and 4 bases at J, with 10 bases between. Germline CDR1 is MDHEN and CDR2 is SYDVKM. The CDR3, as DNA: TGTGCCAGCAGTTTTCTTGACAGTTACGAGCAGTACTTC. The encoded protein is CASSFLDSYEQYF.

The genes are TRBV5-1 and TRBJ2-2; possibly TRBD2 for D (6 bases). This CDR3 region has 17 residues. CDR1 is SGHRS and CDR2 is YFSETQ in the germline V gene. V lost 4 bases and J 0 bases, leaving 16 bases between the germline ends. CDR3 bases: TGCGCCAGCAGCCCGGAGGGGCGTCGACCGAACACCGGGGAGCTGTTTTTT. Its translation is CASSPEGRRPNTGELFF.

The J gene is TRBJ1-2, the V gene TRBV4-1; D is unclear. The CDR3 length is 14 residues. The V gene lost 2 bases and the J gene lost 2 bases, with 9 bases spanning the gap. Germline V CDR1 and CDR2: MGHRA, YSYEKL. CDR3 coding DNA: TGCGCCAGCAGCCAACGACTCTTAAACTATGGCTACACCTTC. Translating it yields CASSQRLLNYGYTF.

This clonotype was picked up one time. This chain joins TRBV9 and TRBJ1-2; no firm D call. CDR3 length: 14 residues. Germline V lookup: CDR1 SGDLS, CDR2 YYNGEE. Between the trimmed V and J ends, which lost 6 bases and 5 bases, there was a span of 17 bases. The chain's CDR3 is CASIFVLPWYGYTF. CDR3 DNA sequence: TGTGCCAGCATCTTTGTCCTTCCGTGGTATGGCTACACCTTC.

This clonotype turned up a few times. In nucleotides, the CDR3 is TGCGCCAGCAGCCAAGATGCGGGGAACACTGAAGCTTTCTTT. Its protein is CASSQDAGNTEAFF. This chain uses TRBV4-1 with TRBJ1-1; D unclear. The CDR3 spans 14 residues. V was shortened by 0 bases and J by 1 base, with 6 bases between the two germline ends. CDR1 is MGHRA and CDR2 is YSYEKL in the germline V gene.

The genes are TRBV3-1 and TRBJ1-2; tentatively, D is TRBD1 (6 bases). The V gene's germline CDR1 is LGHDT and CDR2 YNNKEL (reference sequence). Trimming cost V 1 base and J 2 bases, with 8 bases left between them. This CDR3 has 14 amino acids. The CDR3 loop reads CASSQGGPNYGYTF. The CDR3 DNA reads TGTGCCAGCAGCCAAGGGGGGCCGAACTATGGCTACACCTTC.

The chain employs TRBV29-1 and TRBJ2-1; D remains ambiguous. The CDR3 runs to 13 residues. V gave up 5 bases and J gave up 6 bases, with 14 bases separating them. The germline CDR1 and CDR2 sequences are SQVTM and ANQGSEA. The CDR3 DNA sequence: TGCAGCGTTCATGCGCCCACGGGCAATGAGCAGTTCTTC. Amino acid sequence: CSVHAPTGNEQFF.

The chain combines TRBV29-1 with TRBJ2-3; D gene uncertain. CDR1 SQVTM and CDR2 ANQGSEA come from the germline V gene. The CDR3 length is 14 residues. With 6 bases removed from V and 2 bases from J, the gap between germline ends came to 15 bases. The CDR3 sequence: CSVPVIPPTDTQYF. In nucleotides, the CDR3 is TGCAGCGTGCCAGTGATTCCCCCCACAGATACGCAGTATTTT.

The chain recombines TRBV20-1 with TRBJ1-5; 8 bases align to TRBD1. Germline CDR1 DFQATT, CDR2 SNEGSKA (reference sequence). Germline trimming cut 4 bases from V and 8 bases from J; bases unmatched to any gene: 4. The CDR3 is 12 amino acids. The CDR3 bases are TGCAGTGCTAACAGGGGGAAGGAGCCCCAGCATTTT. Protein: CSANRGKEPQHF.

The V and J genes are TRBV29-1 and TRBJ2-1; D is unclear. Trimming shortened V by 4 bases and J by 2 bases, and 6 bases separated the two germline ends. This CDR3 comprises 12 residues. Germline V gene lookup returns CDR1 SQVTM and CDR2 ANQGSEA. The CDR3 bases are TGCAGCGTTGGGCAGGCCTACAATGAGCAGTTCTTC. It is translated as CSVGQAYNEQFF.

This rearrangement joins TRBV19 to TRBJ1-2; 7 positions agree with TRBD1. In germline, CDR1 is LNHDA, CDR2 SQIVND (reference sequence). Trimming at V came to 8 bases and at J to 7 bases, leaving 13 bases not matched to a gene. This CDR3 has 14 residues. This CDR3 is CASAGGGLQLGYTF. In DNA, the CDR3 is TGTGCCAGTGCCGGAGGGGGCCTTCAACTTGGCTACACCTTC.

The J gene is TRBJ2-2, the V gene TRBV4-1; D is unclear. Germline CDR1 is MGHRA and CDR2 is YSYEKL. V shed 4 bases and J shed 9 bases, with 6 bases lying between them. CDR3 size: 11 residues. The CDR3, as DNA: TGCGCCAGCAGCCCCGGGTGGGAGCTGTTTTTT. Its translation: CASSPGWELFF.

The chain has TRBV5-6 and TRBJ1-1; D is ambiguous. There are 15 residues in the CDR3. V lost 2 bases and J lost 2, with 13 bases in between. Germline lookup yields CDR1 SGHDT and CDR2 YYEEEE. The CDR3 DNA reads TGTGCCAGCAGCTTCGCTAGACCCGCTAACACTGAAGCTTTCTTT. It encodes CASSFARPANTEAFF. Looking up the rest from reference TRBV5-6 and TRBJ1-1 gives the full variable domain: DAGVTQSPTHLIKTRGQQVTLRCSPKSGHDTVSWYQQALGQGPQFIFQYYEEEERQRGNFPDRFSGHQFPNYSSELNVNALLLGDSALYLCASSFARPANTEAFFGQGTRLTVV.

The chain carries TRBV14 and TRBJ1-1; possible D gene TRBD1, 6 bases. V lost 5 bases and J 2 bases, leaving 9 bases between the germline ends. Germline loops: CDR1 SGHDN, CDR2 FVKESK. The CDR3 runs to 13 residues. CDR3 sequence reads: CASSFGTNTEAFF. The CDR3 DNA reads TGTGCCAGCAGCTTCGGGACAAACACTGAAGCTTTCTTT.

V and J are TRBV6-2 or TRBV6-3 and TRBJ2-1; 8 nucleotides align to TRBD2. The CDR3 extends over 15 amino acids. Germline CDR1 reads MNHEY; CDR2 reads SVGEGT. Trimming removed 7 bases from V and 9 bases from J; junction bases left unmatched: 14. The CDR3 DNA sequence: TGTGCCAGCACCGACAGGTGGGGACTAGGGTTTGAGCAGTTCTTC. Its protein is CASTDRWGLGFEQFF.

The rearrangement joins TRBV4-2 to TRBJ2-7, with TRBD2 identical over 9 bases. The trim removed 3 bases at V and 3 bases at J, leaving 15 bases unmatched. Germline assignment: CDR1 LGHNA and CDR2 YNFKEQ. The CDR3 extends over 18 amino acids. CDR3 amino acids: CASSHLYPVAGVYYEQYF. The CDR3 nucleotides are TGTGCCAGCAGCCACCTTTACCCCGTAGCGGGAGTTTACTACGAGCAGTACTTC.

The chain recombines TRBV7-2 with TRBJ2-3; either TRBD1 or TRBD2 may supply D (6 bases each). V was pared by 6 bases and J by 3 bases, with 10 bases between. Germline-derived CDR1 and CDR2 are SGHTA and FQGNSA. CDR3 size: 13 residues. The CDR3 reads CASRGGITDTQYF. In DNA form, the CDR3 reads TGTGCCAGCAGGGGGGGCATAACAGATACGCAGTATTTT.

The J gene is TRBJ2-5, the V gene TRBV5-4; TRBD2 agrees at 8 bases. The ends lost 4 bases at V and 1 base at J; junction bases unmatched: 9. Germline CDR1 SGHNT, CDR2 YYREEE (reference sequence). There are 16 residues in the CDR3. The CDR3: CASSRKSGGLQETQYF. The CDR3 coding sequence is TGTGCCAGCAGCCGCAAAAGCGGGGGCCTCCAAGAGACCCAGTACTTC.

The V gene is TRBV6-2 or TRBV6-3, the J gene TRBJ2-7; the D is unclear. CDR1 and CDR2 from the germline V gene are MNHEY and SVGEGT. Between the trimmed V and J ends, which lost 2 bases and 2 bases, there was a span of 7 bases. The length of the CDR3 is 13 residues. CDR3 DNA: TGTGCCAGCAGTTACAAATCCACCTACGAGCAGTACTTC. Encoded protein: CASSYKSTYEQYF.

V and J are TRBV29-1 and TRBJ2-7, with TRBD2 matching 9 bases. Germline CDR1 reads SQVTM; CDR2 reads ANQGSEA. CDR3 length: 12 amino acids. V dropped 6 bases and J dropped 4; count of bases not matched to a gene: 4. This chain's CDR3 is CSVRREGYEQYF. CDR3 bases: TGCAGCGTCCGGCGGGAGGGGTACGAGCAGTACTTC.

J is TRBJ2-2 and V is TRBV7-9; possible D gene TRBD1, 5 bases. The CDR3 runs 14 residues. Trimming took off 4 bases at V and 1 base at J, with 7 bases between the two ends. Germline V CDR1 and CDR2: SEHNR, FQNEAQ (reference sequence). CDR3 nucleotide sequence: TGTGCCAGCAGCTCGACAGTGAACACCGGGGAGCTGTTTTTT. Translated: CASSSTVNTGELFF.

J is TRBJ2-7 and V is TRBV5-1, with no clear D. This CDR3 is 14 amino acids long. The germline gives CDR1 SGHRS, CDR2 YFSETQ. V was clipped by 0 bases and J by 3 bases, with 10 bases between them. The CDR3 loop reads CASSLGSYLYEQYF. DNA for the CDR3: TGCGCCAGCAGCTTGGGGTCCTACCTCTACGAGCAGTACTTC.

The chain is built from TRBV27 and TRBJ1-5; 7 bases match TRBD1. The CDR3 contains 13 residues. Germline V gene lookup returns CDR1 MNHEY and CDR2 SMNVEV (reference sequence). V lost 5 bases, J lost 6 bases, and 4 bases stayed unmatched. The CDR3 bases are TGTGCCAGCAGTCATCAGGGGGGTCAGCCCCAGCATTTT. Encoded protein: CASSHQGGQPQHF.

The chain carries TRBV5-6 and TRBJ1-5, with unresolved D. The CDR3 is made up of 14 amino acids. Germline CDR1 is SGHDT and CDR2 is YYEEEE. V shed 0 bases and J shed 3 bases, with 7 bases lying between them. The CDR3 is CASSLATDNQPQHF. CDR3 coding DNA: TGTGCCAGCAGCTTGGCAACAGACAATCAGCCCCAGCATTTT.

This rearrangement joins TRBV9 to TRBJ2-1, with 8 bases aligning to TRBD2. Germline values: CDR1 SGDLS, CDR2 YYNGEE. V lost 2 bases and J lost 8; bases outside the gene matches: 12. This CDR3 is 16 amino acids long. This CDR3 reads CASSVEREIMGHEQFF. The DNA for the CDR3 is TGTGCCAGCAGCGTGGAGCGGGAGATTATGGGCCATGAGCAGTTCTTC.